This record concerns one T cell receptor beta chain sequence. No cognate antigen has been identified for it. The input lacks base qualities; no much larger clone sits a single base away. These data originate in a study of CD8 T cells in Susac syndrome (dated by TCRdb to between 2019 and 2020). A note on the overall study: Of the Susac syndrome patients who were sequenced, 8 or 9 were in clinical remission while roughly six had clinically active disease. At blood withdrawal, Susac syndrome patients were therapy-naive, treated with corticosteroids (with IVIg additionally given to some), or treated with IVIg alone. Whether CD8+ T cell activation and differentiation in Susac syndrome was antigen driven was tested using repertoire sequencing. The clonality of the CD8+ T cell repertoire was compared across approximately 11 healthy donors, roughly 14 Susac syndrome patients and around 16 multiple sclerosis patients.

High-throughput TCR beta sequencing profiled peripheral blood CD8+ and CD4+ T cells from healthy donors, Susac syndrome patients and multiple sclerosis patients. Recently defined diagnostic criteria for definite or probable disease were met by the Susac syndrome patients. CD8+ TEMRA cells were enriched by FACS, while bulk CD8+ and CD4+ T cells were purified by magnetic negative isolation. Blood was collected in EDTA tubes and processed within 24 hours, with PBMCs isolated through density gradient centrifugation. PBMCs intended for TCR sequencing were cryopreserved in liquid nitrogen and were subsequently thawed in a 37 degrees C water bath. A purity of at least 90% was achieved for sorted or isolated CD4+, CD8+ and CD8+ TEMRA cells. Taken from cysteine to phenylalanine, the CDR3 has 18 residues. Left in the record is the CDR3 DNA by itself, 54 bases read in frame from the first base. CDR1 MGHRA and CDR2 YSYEKL are derived from the germline V gene. For this chain, trimming is 4 bases at the V end and 4 bases at the J end, and the number of junction bases without a gene match is 14.

Findings and caveats that apply to the study as a whole: The TCR sequencing and HLA analysis was acknowledged to have included a relatively small number of individuals. Clonal expansion was observed in Susac syndrome CD8+ repertoires, with the highest expansion in CD8+ TEMRA cells and greater expansion in clinically active than in remitting patients. Sixteen Susac-specific public clones were identified in the total CD8+ repertoire, and roughly five Susac-specific public clones were identified in the CD8+ TEMRA repertoire.

RNA was extracted using the RNeasy kit, and roughly 0.45 to 1 microgram was reverse transcribed with random hexamers. TCR beta CDR3 regions were amplified with the immunoSEQ multiplex PCR assay covering 54 Vbeta and 13 Jbeta segments. To correct PCR amplification bias, a synthetic template baseline was used for both primer optimization and computational correction. In the authors' own workflow: Reads were annotated to V, D and J genes according to IMGT and were analyzed with immunoSEQ Analyzer, with only productive sequences retained. Clonality was computed as one minus Shannon entropy normalized by log2 of the number of productive unique sequences. For each patient and control, public and private clones were evaluated within the 100 most prevalent clones. Clones were defined as Susac-specific if absent from the healthy and MS cohorts, from 1052 published viral clones and from other ImmuneACCESS disease sequences. TCRdb itself trimmed the public reads at Q25 with fastp, ran MiXCR and retained productive beta chains. Every CDR3 protein is listed once, alongside the most common genes and DNA of its rows. These V and J calls originate from TCRdb's pipeline instead of the authors' own analysis. For this sample there are around 100,000 distinct CDR3 sequences; nearly 97% appear just once. The ten largest make up 0.3% of the sample.

Input material: CD8+ T cells from PBMCs. The sequence came from a human donor with Susac syndrome. The rearranged chain carries TRBV4-1 and TRBJ2-7; TRBD1 aligns with 12 central bases. The nucleotide sequence is given as TGCGCCAGCAGCCCGGGACAGGGGGCACATAAGGCTCCTTACGAGCAGTACTTC. Protein translation: CASSPGQGAHKAPYEQYF.